The T cell receptor (beta chain) described here comes from a study of blood T cell repertoires in COVID-19. Study-level background: Spain, Italy and the United States supplied samples that represented acute and convalescent COVID-19. Nucleic acid was either cDNA or gDNA, and it came from T cells, B-cell-depleted T cells, or PBMCs.

This clone was found a few times. In the original analysis: It was from reference gene primer amplification that nucleated cell counts were estimated. Here immunoSEQ multiplex PCR was the method, and the copy in TCRdb shows in-frame clones only, minus some. V, J and clone size are taken as reported in that table, and D and trimming were inferred from the DNA itself. The sample gives some 340,000 clones, 65% to 85% of which show up once; about 2.7% is in the top ten. The CDR3 totals 16 residues. CDR1 is MNHNY and CDR2 is SVGAGI in the germline V gene (reference sequence). V lost 6 bases and J lost 4; bases outside the gene matches: 8.

This TCR was sampled from a man aged 25-45 years with active or convalescent COVID-19. This chain uses TRBV6-6 with TRBJ1-6; 8 bases align to TRBD1. Sequencing was done on a sample of peripheral blood. This CDR3 reads CASRDRASGYNSPLHF. DNA of the CDR3: TGTGCCAGCAGGGACAGGGCTTCGGGTTATAATTCACCCCTCCACTTT.